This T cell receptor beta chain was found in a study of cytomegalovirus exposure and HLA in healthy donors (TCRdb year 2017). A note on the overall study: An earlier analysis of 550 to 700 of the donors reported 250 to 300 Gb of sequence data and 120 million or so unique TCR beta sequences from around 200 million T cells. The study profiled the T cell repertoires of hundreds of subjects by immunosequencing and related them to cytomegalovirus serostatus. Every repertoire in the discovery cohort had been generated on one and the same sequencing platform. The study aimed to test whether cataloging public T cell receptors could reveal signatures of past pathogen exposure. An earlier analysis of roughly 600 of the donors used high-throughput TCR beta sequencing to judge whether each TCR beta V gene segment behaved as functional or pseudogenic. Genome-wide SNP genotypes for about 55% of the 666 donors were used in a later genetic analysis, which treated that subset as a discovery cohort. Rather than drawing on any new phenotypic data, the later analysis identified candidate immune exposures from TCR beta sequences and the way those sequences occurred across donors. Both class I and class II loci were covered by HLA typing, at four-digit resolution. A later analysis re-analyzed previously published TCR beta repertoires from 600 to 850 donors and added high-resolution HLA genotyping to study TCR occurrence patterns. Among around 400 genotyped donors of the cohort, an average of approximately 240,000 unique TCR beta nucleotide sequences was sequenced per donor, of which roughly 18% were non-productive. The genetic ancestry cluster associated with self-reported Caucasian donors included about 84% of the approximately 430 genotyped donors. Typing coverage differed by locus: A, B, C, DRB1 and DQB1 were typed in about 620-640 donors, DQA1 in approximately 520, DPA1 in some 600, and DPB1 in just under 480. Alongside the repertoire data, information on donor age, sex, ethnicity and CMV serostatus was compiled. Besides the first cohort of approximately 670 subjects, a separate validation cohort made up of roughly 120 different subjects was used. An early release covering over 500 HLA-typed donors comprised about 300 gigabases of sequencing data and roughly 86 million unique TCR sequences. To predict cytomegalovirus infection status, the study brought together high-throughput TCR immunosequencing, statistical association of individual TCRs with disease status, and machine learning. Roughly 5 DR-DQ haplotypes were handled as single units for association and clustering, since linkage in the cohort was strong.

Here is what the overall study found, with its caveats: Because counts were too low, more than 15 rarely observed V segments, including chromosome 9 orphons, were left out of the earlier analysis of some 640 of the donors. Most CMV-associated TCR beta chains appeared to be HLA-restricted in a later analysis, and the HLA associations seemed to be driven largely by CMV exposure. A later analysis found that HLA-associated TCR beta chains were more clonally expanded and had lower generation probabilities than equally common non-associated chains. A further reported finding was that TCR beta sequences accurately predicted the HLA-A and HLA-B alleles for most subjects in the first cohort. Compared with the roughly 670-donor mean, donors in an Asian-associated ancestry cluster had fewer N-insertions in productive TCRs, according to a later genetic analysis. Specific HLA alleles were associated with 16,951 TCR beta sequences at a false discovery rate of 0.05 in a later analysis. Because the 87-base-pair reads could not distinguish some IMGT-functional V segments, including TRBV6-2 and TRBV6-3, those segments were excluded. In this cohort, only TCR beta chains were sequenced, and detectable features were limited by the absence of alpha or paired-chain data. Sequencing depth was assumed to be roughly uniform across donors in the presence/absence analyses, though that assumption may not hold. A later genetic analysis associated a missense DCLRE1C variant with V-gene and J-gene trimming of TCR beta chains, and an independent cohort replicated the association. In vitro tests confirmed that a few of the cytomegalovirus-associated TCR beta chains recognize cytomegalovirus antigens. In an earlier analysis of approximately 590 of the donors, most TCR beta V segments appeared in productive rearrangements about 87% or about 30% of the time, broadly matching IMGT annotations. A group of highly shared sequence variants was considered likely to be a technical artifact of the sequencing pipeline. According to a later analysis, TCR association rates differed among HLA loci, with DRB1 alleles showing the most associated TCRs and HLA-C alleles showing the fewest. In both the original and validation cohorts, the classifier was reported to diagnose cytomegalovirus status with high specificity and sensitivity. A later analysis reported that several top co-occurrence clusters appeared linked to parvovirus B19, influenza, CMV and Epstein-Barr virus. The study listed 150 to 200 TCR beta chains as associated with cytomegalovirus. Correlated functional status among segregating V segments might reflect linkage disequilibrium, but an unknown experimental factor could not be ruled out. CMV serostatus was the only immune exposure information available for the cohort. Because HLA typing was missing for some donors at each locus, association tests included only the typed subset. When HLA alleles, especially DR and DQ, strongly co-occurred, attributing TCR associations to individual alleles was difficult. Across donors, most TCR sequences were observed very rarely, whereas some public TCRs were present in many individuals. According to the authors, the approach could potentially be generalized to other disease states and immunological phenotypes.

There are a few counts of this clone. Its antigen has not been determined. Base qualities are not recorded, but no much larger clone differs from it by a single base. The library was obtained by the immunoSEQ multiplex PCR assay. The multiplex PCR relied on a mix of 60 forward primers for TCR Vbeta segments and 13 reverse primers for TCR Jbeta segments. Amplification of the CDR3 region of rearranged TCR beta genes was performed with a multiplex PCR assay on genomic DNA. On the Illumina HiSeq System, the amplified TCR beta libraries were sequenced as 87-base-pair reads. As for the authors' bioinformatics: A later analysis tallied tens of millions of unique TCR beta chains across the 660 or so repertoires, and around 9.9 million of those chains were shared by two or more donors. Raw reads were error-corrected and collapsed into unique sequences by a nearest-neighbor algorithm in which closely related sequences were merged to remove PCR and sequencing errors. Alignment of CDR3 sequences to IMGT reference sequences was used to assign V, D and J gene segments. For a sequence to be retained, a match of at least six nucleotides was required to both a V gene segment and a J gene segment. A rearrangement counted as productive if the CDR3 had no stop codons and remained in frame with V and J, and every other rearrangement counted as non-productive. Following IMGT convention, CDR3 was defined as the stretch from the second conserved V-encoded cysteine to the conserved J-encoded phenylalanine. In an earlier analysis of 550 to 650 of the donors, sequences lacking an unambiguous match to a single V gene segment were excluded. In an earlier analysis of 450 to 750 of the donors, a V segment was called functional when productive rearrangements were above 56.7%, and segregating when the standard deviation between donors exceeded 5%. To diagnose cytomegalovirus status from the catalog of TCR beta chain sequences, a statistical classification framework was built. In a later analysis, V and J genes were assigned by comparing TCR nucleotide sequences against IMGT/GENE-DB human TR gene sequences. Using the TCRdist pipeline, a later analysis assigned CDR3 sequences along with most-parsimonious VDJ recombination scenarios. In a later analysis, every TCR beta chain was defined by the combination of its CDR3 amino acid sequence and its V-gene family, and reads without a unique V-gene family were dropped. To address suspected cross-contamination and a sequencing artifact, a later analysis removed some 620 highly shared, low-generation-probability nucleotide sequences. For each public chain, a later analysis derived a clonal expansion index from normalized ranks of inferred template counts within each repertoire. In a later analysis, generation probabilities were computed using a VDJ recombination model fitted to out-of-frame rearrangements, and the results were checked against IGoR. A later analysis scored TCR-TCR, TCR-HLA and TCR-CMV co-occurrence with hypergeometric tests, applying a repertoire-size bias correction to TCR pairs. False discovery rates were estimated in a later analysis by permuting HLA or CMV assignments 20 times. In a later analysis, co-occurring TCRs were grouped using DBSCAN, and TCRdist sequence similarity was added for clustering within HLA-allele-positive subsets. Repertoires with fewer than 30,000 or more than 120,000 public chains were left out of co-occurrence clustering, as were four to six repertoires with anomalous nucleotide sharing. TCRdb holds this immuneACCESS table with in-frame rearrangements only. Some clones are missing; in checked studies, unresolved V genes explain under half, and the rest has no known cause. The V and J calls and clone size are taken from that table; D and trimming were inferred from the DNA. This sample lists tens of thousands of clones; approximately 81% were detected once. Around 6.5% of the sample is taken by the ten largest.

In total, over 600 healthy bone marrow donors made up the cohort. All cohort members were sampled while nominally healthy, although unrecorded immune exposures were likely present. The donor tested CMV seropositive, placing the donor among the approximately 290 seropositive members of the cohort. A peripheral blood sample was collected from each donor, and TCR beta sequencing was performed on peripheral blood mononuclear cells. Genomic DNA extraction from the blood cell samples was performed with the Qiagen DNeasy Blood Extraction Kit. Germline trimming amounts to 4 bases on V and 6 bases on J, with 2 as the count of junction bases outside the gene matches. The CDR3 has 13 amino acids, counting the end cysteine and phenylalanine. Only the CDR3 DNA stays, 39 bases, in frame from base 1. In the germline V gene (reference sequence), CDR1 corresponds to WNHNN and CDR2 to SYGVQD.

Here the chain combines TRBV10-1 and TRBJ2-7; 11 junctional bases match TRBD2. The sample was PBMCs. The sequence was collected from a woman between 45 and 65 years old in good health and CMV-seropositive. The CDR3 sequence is CASSAGLAGEQYF. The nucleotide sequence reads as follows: TGCGCCAGCAGTGCAGGACTAGCGGGCGAGCAGTACTTC.